These 4 T cell receptor beta chains came from one sample sequenced in a study of human T cells and chemical hapten exposure. The time point denotes: pre-sensitization, week 0. As to treatment: therapeutic diphenylcyclopropenone sensitization with weekly scalp DPC. MiXCR, run by TCRdb on the RACE reads, gives a single entry per CDR3 protein. The data contain about 300,000 distinct CDR3 sequences, 4.5% to 5.5% of them seen just once; the ten biggest clones take up around 8%. The sequencing here drew on whole blood, taken in connection with sensitization to the hapten diphenylcyclopropenone (DPC). The receptors here all came from a woman between 18 and 29 years old with alopecia areata. Some clones in this sample may be carry-over from other donors' samples.

This clonotype was recorded at least ten times. This rearrangement joins TRBV14 to TRBJ1-6; D call uncertain. V shed 3 bases and J shed 6 bases, with 15 bases lying between them. CDR3 length: 16 amino acids. Looked up from germline, CDR1 is SGHDN and CDR2 is FVKESK. The CDR3 here is CASSQLGTGVNSPLHF. CDR3 nucleotides: TGTGCCAGCAGCCAGTTAGGAACGGGTGTTAATTCACCCCTCCACTTT.

This clonotype was detected only a few times. The chain combines TRBV20-1 with TRBJ1-1; D is ambiguous. The CDR3 consists of 12 residues. The germline gives CDR1 DFQATT, CDR2 SNEGSKA (reference sequence). V lost 4 bases to trimming and J lost 6 bases, with 12 bases between them. The CDR3 region is CSATRGEAEAFF. The CDR3 nucleotides read TGCAGTGCTACCCGTGGGGAAGCTGAAGCTTTCTTT.

The table lists this clonotype with many counts. This chain's CDR3 is CASSYASDGSNQPQHF. CDR3 sequence (DNA): TGTGCCAGCAGTTACGCCTCCGACGGGAGCAATCAGCCCCAGCATTTT. The rearrangement links TRBV6-2 or TRBV6-3 to TRBJ1-5; D not resolved. V was trimmed by 2 bases and J by 1 base, leaving 12 bases between them. CDR3 length: 16 amino acids. Germline-derived CDR1 and CDR2 are MNHEY and SVGEGT.

On this clonotype itself: This may stem from a read error, because a much larger clone lies one nucleotide away. The chain links TRBV6-2 or TRBV6-3 to TRBJ2-4; TRBD1 or TRBD2 may be the D gene (5 bases each). CDR3 length equals 14 residues. CDR1 and CDR2 (germline): MNHEY, SVGEGT. The CDR3, as DNA: TGTGCCAGCCAGGGTGGGCTAGCCAAAAACATTAAGTACTTC. Residues: CASQGGLAKNIKYF.